Listed below are T cell receptor beta chains from one sample, sequenced in a study of T-cell memory formation after mild COVID-19. TCRdb reprocessed the 5' RACE reads via MiXCR and lists one record per CDR3 protein. The repertoire holds nearly 110,000 distinct CDR3 sequences, with around 14% as singletons. Input material: PBMCs or a T cell subset sorted from them (not recorded which). The source of these receptors is a man between 18 and 29 years old who had mild COVID-19 (a few samples of this study predate the infection). Cell type and time point are not known. Each CDR3 is given with its conserved first and last residue. D genes are given only for firm matches. Clone size is stated in some rows and not others, as once, few, many or a class when expanded.

J gene,V gene,D gene,clone size,CDR3 protein,CDR3 DNA
TRBJ1-4,TRBV4-2,.,many,CASSQDIGETNEKLFF,TGTGCCAGCAGCCAAGATATCGGGGAAACTAATGAAAAACTGTTTTTT
TRBJ2-7,TRBV3-1,.,.,CASSPSPPGGDEQYF,TGTGCCAGCAGCCCCAGTCCTCCGGGCGGCGACGAGCAGTACTTC
TRBJ2-5,TRBV6-2/TRBV6-3,.,.,CASSPLDSTRETQYF,TGTGCCAGCAGTCCATTGGACAGTACCCGAGAGACCCAGTACTTC
TRBJ1-1,TRBV5-1,.,.,CASSLAGYGNTEAFF,TGCGCCAGCAGCTTGGCCGGCTACGGGAACACTGAAGCTTTCTTT
TRBJ2-3,TRBV20-1,.,many,CSAGETGRFTDTQYF,TGCAGTGCTGGGGAGACGGGACGATTCACAGATACGCAGTATTTT
TRBJ2-5,TRBV4-1,.,.,CASSQAGGGETQYF,TGCGCCAGCAGCCAGGCCGGGGGAGGAGAGACCCAGTACTTC
TRBJ1-1,TRBV7-2,.,.,CASSYVVGPEAFF,TGTGCCAGCAGCTACGTCGTAGGGCCTGAAGCTTTCTTT
TRBJ1-2,TRBV4-2,TRBD1,few,CASSQEGQGNYGYTF,TGTGCCAGCAGCCAGGAAGGACAGGGTAACTATGGCTACACCTTC
TRBJ1-1,TRBV12-3/TRBV12-4,TRBD1,many,CASSSGQGNTEAFF,TGTGCCAGCAGTTCCGGACAGGGGAACACTGAAGCTTTCTTT
TRBJ2-1,TRBV5-1,TRBD2,many,CASSFWVTLAGGPNEQFF,TGCGCCAGCAGCTTTTGGGTGACCCTAGCGGGGGGACCTAATGAGCAGTTCTTC
TRBJ2-5,TRBV12-3/TRBV12-4,TRBD2,.,CASRAPSGETQYF,TGTGCCAGCAGAGCTCCTAGCGGGGAGACCCAGTACTTC
TRBJ2-2,TRBV7-8,.,many,CATEEENTGELFF,TGTGCCACAGAGGAGGAGAACACCGGGGAGCTGTTTTTT
TRBJ2-1,TRBV6-4,.,few,CASSEIGGDYNEQFF,TGTGCCAGCAGTGAAATCGGGGGAGACTACAATGAGCAGTTCTTC
TRBJ1-1,TRBV6-2/TRBV6-3,.,.,CASSYELNTEAFF,TGTGCCAGCAGTTACGAGCTGAACACTGAAGCTTTCTTT
TRBJ2-4,TRBV5-6,.,.,CASSSGTYPENIQYF,TGTGCCAGCAGCTCCGGGACTTACCCTGAAAACATTCAGTACTTC
TRBJ2-6,TRBV6-2/TRBV6-3,.,few,CASSPDGGAGANVLTF,TGTGCCAGCAGCCCCGACGGTGGCGCTGGGGCCAACGTCCTGACTTTC
TRBJ2-5,TRBV15,.,once,CATIETSRGETQYF,TGTGCCACCATCGAAACGTCCCGGGGAGAGACCCAGTACTTC
TRBJ2-3,TRBV14,.,.,CASSQRGIGPDTQYF,TGTGCCAGCAGCCAACGGGGGATCGGTCCAGATACGCAGTATTTT
TRBJ2-2,TRBV29-1,.,.,CSVGQDPFTGELFF,TGCAGCGTTGGACAGGACCCTTTCACCGGGGAGCTGTTTTTT
TRBJ2-1,TRBV6-5,TRBD2,few,CASRPPSGGAFNEQFF,TGTGCCAGCAGACCTCCTAGCGGGGGGGCCTTCAATGAGCAGTTCTTC
TRBJ1-2,TRBV4-1,TRBD1,.,CASTDSRGKDGYTF,TGCGCCAGCACGGACTCCAGGGGGAAGGATGGCTACACCTTC
TRBJ2-1,TRBV6-2/TRBV6-3,.,.,CASVGEHNEQFF,TGTGCCAGCGTAGGGGAGCACAATGAGCAGTTCTTC
TRBJ1-5,TRBV4-1,TRBD1,few,CASSRVTGAEQPQHF,TGCGCCAGCAGCCGAGTGACAGGGGCTGAGCAGCCCCAGCATTTT
TRBJ1-3,TRBV9,.,few,CASSVEFQTASGNTIYF,TGTGCCAGCAGCGTGGAATTCCAGACAGCCTCTGGAAACACCATATATTTT
TRBJ2-3,TRBV2,TRBD2,.,CAIIAGASTDTQYF,TGTGCCATCATAGCGGGGGCTAGCACAGATACGCAGTATTTT
TRBJ2-3,TRBV12-3/TRBV12-4,TRBD2,many,CASSPLRGGRPDTQYF,TGTGCCAGCAGTCCCTTGCGGGGGGGGCGCCCAGATACGCAGTATTTT
TRBJ2-1,TRBV2,.,.,CASAVGNEQFF,TGTGCCAGCGCAGTAGGCAATGAGCAGTTCTTC
TRBJ1-2,TRBV7-9,.,.,CASSHGTRNYGYTF,TGTGCCAGCAGCCATGGGACCCGGAACTATGGCTACACCTTC
TRBJ2-5,TRBV7-2,.,few,CASSPGAQGSGETQYF,TGTGCCAGCAGCCCAGGGGCGCAGGGATCCGGAGAGACCCAGTACTTC
TRBJ1-1,TRBV6-2/TRBV6-3,TRBD1,few,CASSLAGGWNTEAFF,TGTGCCAGCAGTCTAGCAGGGGGTTGGAACACTGAAGCTTTCTTT
TRBJ1-1,TRBV12-3/TRBV12-4,.,.,CASSFGRAGEAFF,TGTGCCAGCAGTTTCGGGCGGGCGGGTGAAGCTTTCTTT
TRBJ2-7,TRBV7-2,TRBD2,many,CASAIGSGGWDEQYF,TGTGCCAGCGCCATTGGCAGCGGGGGGTGGGACGAGCAGTACTTC
TRBJ1-1,TRBV29-1,.,.,CSVELGLNTEAFF,TGCAGCGTTGAGTTAGGGTTGAACACTGAAGCTTTCTTT
TRBJ2-7,TRBV6-5,.,few,CASRGVGNSYYEQYF,TGTGCCAGCAGGGGCGTGGGGAACTCGTACTACGAGCAGTACTTC
TRBJ2-5,TRBV7-9,.,few,CASSSDETQYF,TGTGCCAGCAGCTCCGATGAGACCCAGTACTTC
TRBJ1-1,TRBV9,.,few,CASSIQARGIDTEAFF,TGTGCCAGCAGCATCCAAGCTAGGGGGATCGACACTGAAGCTTTCTTT
TRBJ1-1,TRBV6-2/TRBV6-3,.,.,CASSYDRAVAFF,TGTGCCAGCAGTTACGATCGGGCGGTAGCTTTCTTT
TRBJ2-7,TRBV4-1,.,.,CASSHEDTAHYEQYF,TGCGCCAGCAGCCACGAAGACACGGCTCACTACGAGCAGTACTTC
TRBJ2-3,TRBV7-2,TRBD1,few,CASSFPRQGPTSTDTQYF,TGTGCCAGCAGCTTCCCCCGACAGGGGCCTACTAGCACAGATACGCAGTATTTT
TRBJ2-1,TRBV7-2,.,few,CASSVYRGGSYNEQFF,TGTGCCAGCAGCGTCTACAGGGGGGGCTCCTACAATGAGCAGTTCTTC
TRBJ1-6,TRBV7-9,.,few,CASRTSLSGADSPLHF,TGTGCCAGCAGGACCAGCTTGTCAGGGGCTGATTCACCCCTCCACTTT
TRBJ2-1,TRBV27,TRBD1,.,CASRGGQSWQFF,TGTGCCAGCAGAGGGGGACAGTCTTGGCAGTTCTTC
TRBJ1-1,TRBV5-1,TRBD1,.,CASSMTGRNEAFF,TGCGCCAGCAGCATGACAGGGAGGAATGAAGCTTTCTTT
TRBJ2-7,TRBV13,.,many,CASSPSANSYEQYF,TGTGCCAGCAGCCCGTCGGCCAACTCCTACGAGCAGTACTTC
TRBJ2-1,TRBV6-2/TRBV6-3,.,.,CASSYYRLDNEQFF,TGTGCCAGCAGTTACTACCGACTCGACAATGAGCAGTTCTTC
TRBJ2-2,TRBV6-5,.,few,CASSLDPSGGELFF,TGTGCCAGCAGTTTGGACCCGTCTGGGGGGGAGCTGTTTTTT
TRBJ2-1,TRBV12-3/TRBV12-4,.,.,CASSPGLF,TGTGCCAGCAGCCCGGGGCTCTTT
TRBJ2-1,TRBV15,TRBD1,.,CATGDGQGSSEQFF,TGTGCCACCGGGGACGGACAGGGGTCAAGTGAGCAGTTCTTC
TRBJ2-5,TRBV13,.,few,CASSFVISGQETQYF,TGTGCCAGCAGCTTTGTGATCTCGGGCCAAGAGACCCAGTACTTC
TRBJ2-7,TRBV5-1,.,many,CASSYGRGGQMYEQYF,TGCGCCAGCAGCTACGGCAGAGGGGGACAAATGTACGAGCAGTACTTC